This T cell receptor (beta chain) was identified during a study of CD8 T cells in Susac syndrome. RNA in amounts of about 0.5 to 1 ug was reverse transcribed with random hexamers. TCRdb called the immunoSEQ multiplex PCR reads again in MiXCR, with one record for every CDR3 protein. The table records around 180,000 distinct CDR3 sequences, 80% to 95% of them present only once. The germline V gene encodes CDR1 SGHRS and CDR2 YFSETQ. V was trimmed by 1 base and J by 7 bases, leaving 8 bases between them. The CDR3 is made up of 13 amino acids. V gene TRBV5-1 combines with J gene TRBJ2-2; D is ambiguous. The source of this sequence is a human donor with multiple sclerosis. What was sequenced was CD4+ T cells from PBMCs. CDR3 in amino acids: CASSLTEGGELFF. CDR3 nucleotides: TGCGCCAGCAGCTTGACGGAAGGCGGGGAGCTGTTTTTT.